The entry below describes one T cell receptor beta chain. Methods used by the authors: Researchers report that nucleated cell counts were estimated from reference gene primer amplification. Generated by immunoSEQ multiplex PCR, the TCRdb table keeps only in-frame clones and is missing some. The D gene and trimming were derived from the DNA, and the V and J assignments and clone size from that table. Counted here are 35,000 to 45,000 clones, about 90% occurring once; the ten biggest clones make up approximately 8.3%. V was pared by 3 bases and J by 3 bases, with 5 bases of the junction left unmatched. The CDR3 sequence is 14 residues long. From germline, CDR1 is SGDLS and CDR2 YYNGEE. The data belong to a study of blood T cell repertoires in COVID-19. Study context: There were acute and convalescent COVID-19 samples, and they came from the United States, Italy and Spain. Sources were T cells, B-cell-depleted T cells, or PBMCs; the material itself was cDNA or gDNA.

The TCR comes from a man aged 45 to 65 with active COVID-19. Specimen: peripheral blood. This rearrangement joins TRBV9 to TRBJ1-2; 7 nucleotides agree with TRBD1. The CDR3 nucleotides read TGTGCCAGCAGCGGAGGGCAGGGGGACTATGGCTACACCTTC. It specifies CASSGGQGDYGYTF.